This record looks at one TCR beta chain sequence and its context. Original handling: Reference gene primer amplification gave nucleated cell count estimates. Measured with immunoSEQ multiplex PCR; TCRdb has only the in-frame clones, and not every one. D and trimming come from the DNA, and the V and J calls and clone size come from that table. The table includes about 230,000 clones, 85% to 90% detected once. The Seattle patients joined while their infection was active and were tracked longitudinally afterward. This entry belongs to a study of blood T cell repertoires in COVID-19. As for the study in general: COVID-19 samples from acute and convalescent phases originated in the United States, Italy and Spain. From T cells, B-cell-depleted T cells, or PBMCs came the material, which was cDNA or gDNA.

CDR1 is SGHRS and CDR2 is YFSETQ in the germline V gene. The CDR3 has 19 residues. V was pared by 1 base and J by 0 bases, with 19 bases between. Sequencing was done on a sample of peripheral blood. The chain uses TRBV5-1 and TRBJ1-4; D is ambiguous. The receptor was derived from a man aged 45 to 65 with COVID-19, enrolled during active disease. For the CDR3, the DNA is TGCGCCAGCAGCTTGTTGTCCGGGGTCGGGTCGACAACTAATGAAAAACTGTTTTTT. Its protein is CASSLLSGVGSTTNEKLFF.